This T cell receptor beta chain was sequenced in a study of shared clonotypes between healthy human individuals. The ends were cut back, 6 bases at V and 6 bases at J, with 14 bases in the middle. The germline V gene encodes CDR1 SEHNR and CDR2 FQNEAQ (reference sequence). The CDR3 sequence is 13 residues long. Points from the study as a whole: Sequencing depth was predicted to influence how clonotypes are shared among donors. Four donors shared approximately 5% of their naive CD4 clonotypes.

The donor cohort consisted entirely of Caucasian adults residing in Nashville, Tennessee. Points on this clone: As yet, its antigen is unknown.

Running of the assay took place at deep level. This table comes from immunoSEQ multiplex PCR, and its TCRdb copy is limited to in-frame clones, with some not included. Of more than 2 million clones listed, 90% to 97% are singletons. Sequenced material: naive CD4+ T cells sorted from blood. Subset: CD45RA+ positively selected. The chain has TRBV7-9 and TRBJ1-2; D ambiguous. The sequence came from a man younger than 35 in good health. Here the CDR3 reads CASRSAPADGYTF. CDR3 nucleotides: TGTGCCAGCAGGAGTGCACCCGCGGATGGCTACACCTTC.